A single sample gave rise to the 9 T cell receptor beta chains below, sequenced in a study of CD8+ T cells in alopecia areata. The authors extracted RNA and reverse transcribed it into cDNA as the sequencing template. Repertoires were generated with immunoSEQ multiplex PCR, while TCRdb's copy carries only in-frame clones and drops some. The sample shows 150,000 or so clones, roughly 50% of them seen only once. Sequenced sample: CD4+ T cells sorted from blood. The receptors were gathered from a human donor with alopecia areata.

This clone has a handful of counts. The chain is built from TRBV28 and TRBJ2-2; D possibly corresponds to TRBD1 (6 bases). This CDR3 region has 15 residues. The germline CDR1 and CDR2 sequences are MDHEN and SYDVKM. V was pared by 2 bases and J by 3 bases, with 10 bases between. Here the CDR3 DNA reads TGTGCCAGCAGTTTAGCACAGGGCTACACCGGGGAGCTGTTTTTT. As protein: CASSLAQGYTGELFF.

The genes are TRBV4-2 and TRBJ1-5; D gene uncertain. Deletions cut 0 bases from V and 2 bases from J, with 5 bases between. CDR3 length: 14 residues. Germline CDR1 is LGHNA and CDR2 is YNFKEQ. The CDR3 nucleotides are TGTGCCAGCAGCCAAGATTCGGGCAATCAGCCCCAGCATTTT. Translated: CASSQDSGNQPQHF.

This clone was observed once. The chain recombines TRBV7-8 with TRBJ2-5, with a possible D match to TRBD1 (6 bases). Germline CDR1 reads SGHVS; CDR2 reads FQNEAQ. Trimming removed 4 bases at V and 4 bases at J, with 10 bases between. The CDR3 extends over 13 amino acids. The CDR3 loop is CASSSGQLETQYF. DNA for the CDR3: TGTGCCAGCAGCTCCGGACAGTTAGAGACCCAGTACTTC.

V gene TRBV5-1 combines with J gene TRBJ1-1; TRBD1 matches at 7 bases. CDR1 is SGHRS, CDR2 YFSETQ, per germline. The CDR3 covers 13 residues. The V and J ends lost 0 bases and 9 bases, in that order; junction bases with no gene match: 5. In DNA form, the CDR3 reads TGCGCCAGCAGCTTGGGAACAGGGGAGCAAGCTTTCTTT. It specifies CASSLGTGEQAFF.

V usage is TRBV28 and J usage is TRBJ1-1; no firm D call. V was trimmed by 5 bases and J by 0 bases, leaving 7 bases between them. CDR1 and CDR2 (germline): MDHEN, SYDVKM. The CDR3 extends over 13 amino acids. Here the CDR3 reads CASSPPVNTEAFF. The DNA for the CDR3 is TGTGCCAGCAGTCCCCCGGTGAACACTGAAGCTTTCTTT.

The CDR3 loop is CSVNRGPANTGELFF. The CDR3 coding sequence is TGCAGCGTTAACAGGGGGCCGGCGAACACCGGGGAGCTGTTTTTT. The chain uses TRBV29-1 and TRBJ2-2, with 9 positions matching TRBD1. V trimming: 5 bases; J trimming: 0 bases; junction bases outside the gene matches: 4. CDR1 and CDR2 from the germline V gene are SQVTM and ANQGSEA. The CDR3 contains 15 residues.

This clone has only a few counts. This chain joins TRBV5-1 and TRBJ1-1; TRBD1 matches at 7 bases. Germline V gene data show CDR1 as SGHRS and CDR2 as YFSETQ. Losses at the gene ends were 1 base for V and 5 bases for J; bases not matched to a gene: 5. This CDR3 has 14 amino acids. CDR3 region: CASSLTGAQTEAFF. CDR3 nucleotides: TGCGCCAGCAGCTTGACAGGGGCGCAAACTGAAGCTTTCTTT.

Comment on this clone: At one of its ends the junction is not consistent with the germline gene, which may arise from a read error. The V call is TRBV6-1, the J call TRBJ1-5, with TRBD1 as a possible D gene (5 bases). CDR1 and CDR2 from the germline V gene are MNHNS and SASEGT. CDR3 length: 15 residues. The CDR3 DNA sequence: TGTGCCAGCAGCCTAGGGGACGGTGTTCGGCGAGGGTTAGGTTTT. It encodes CASSLGDGVRRGLGF.

V gene TRBV2 combines with J gene TRBJ2-1; D gene ambiguous. V dropped 3 bases and J dropped 7 bases, with 4 bases sitting between them. Germline V gene lookup returns CDR1 SNHLY and CDR2 FYNNEI. This CDR3 is built from 11 residues. The CDR3 loop is CASSDVNEQFF. CDR3 nucleotides: TGTGCCAGCAGTGACGTTAATGAGCAGTTCTTC.